These 16 T cell receptor beta chains share one sample of origin, sequenced in a study of blood T cell repertoires in COVID-19. Measured with immunoSEQ multiplex PCR; TCRdb has only the in-frame clones, and not every one. In the table there are around 140,000 clones, about nine tenths of which are singletons. The specimen was peripheral blood. These receptors came from an elderly man with acute or convalescent COVID-19.

V is TRBV19 and J is TRBJ2-1; 7 bases line up with TRBD1. This CDR3 is 12 amino acids long. J gave up 12 bases and V 6 bases, and 8 bases lay outside the gene matches. The germline V gene encodes CDR1 LNHDA and CDR2 SQIVND (reference sequence). The CDR3 loop is CASSDRDSGQFF. CDR3 DNA sequence: TGTGCCAGTAGCGACCGGGACAGTGGGCAGTTCTTC. The complete variable domain, with remaining parts taken from reference TRBV19 and TRBJ2-1, reads DGGITQSPKYLFRKEGQNVTLSCEQNLNHDAMYWYRQDPGQGLRLIYYSQIVNDFQKGDIAEGYSVSREKKESFPLTVTSAQKNPTAFYLCASSDRDSGQFFGPGTRLTVL.

The V gene is TRBV7-9, the J gene TRBJ2-5; D is ambiguous. The CDR3 covers 13 residues. Trimming stripped 2 bases from V and 4 bases from J, with 8 bases between. Germline values: CDR1 SEHNR, CDR2 FQNEAQ (reference sequence). The CDR3 DNA sequence: TGTGCCAGCAGCTTATGGGCGCCAGAGACCCAGTACTTC. Its translation is CASSLWAPETQYF.

V and J are TRBV9 and TRBJ1-1; D ambiguous. Germline CDR1 is SGDLS and CDR2 is YYNGEE. V was trimmed by 1 base and J by 1 base, leaving 14 bases between them. The length of the CDR3 is 16 residues. CDR3 sequence (DNA): TGTGCCAGCAGCGTAACCAATCCGACTCCGAACACTGAAGCTTTCTTT. Its protein product is CASSVTNPTPNTEAFF.

V and J are TRBV12-3 or TRBV12-4 and TRBJ2-7; TRBD2 is a possible D gene (5 bases). The ends were cut back, 0 bases at V and 3 bases at J, with 6 bases in the middle. The CDR3 length is 13 residues. The CDR3 nucleotides are TGTGCCAGCAGTTTAGCGGGAGACTACGAGCAGTACTTC. It is translated as CASSLAGDYEQYF.

Written as DNA, the CDR3 is TGTGCCAGTAGCCCGAGCTCCTACGAGCAGTACTTC. Amino acids: CASSPSSYEQYF. This chain joins TRBV19 and TRBJ2-7, with unresolved D. The CDR3 covers 12 residues. V gave up 6 bases and J gave up 0 bases, with 6 bases separating them. Germline CDR1 is LNHDA and CDR2 is SQIVND (reference sequence).

A word on this clone: It is likely a read error, because the conserved phenylalanine at the end of the CDR3 is missing. No DNA is shown, since the ends of the CDR3 on it are uncertain; the CDR3 is the one TCRdb lists. The chain is built from TRBV30 and TRBJ1-4. The CDR3 length equals 11 residues, ends included. Germline values: CDR1 GTSNPN, CDR2 SVGIG (reference sequence). The CDR3 loop is CAWSAFFGGEI.

V gene TRBV7-3 combines with J gene TRBJ2-2, with a weak D call TRBD1 (5 bases). Trimming took off 4 bases at V and 6 bases at J, with 12 bases between the two ends. Germline values: CDR1 SGHTA, CDR2 FQGTGA. The CDR3 has 14 amino acids. CDR3 in DNA: TGTGCCAGCAGCTCGCAGGGTCCCCCCGGGGAGCTGTTTTTT. Protein: CASSSQGPPGELFF.

The chain recombines TRBV20-1 with TRBJ2-1, with TRBD2 as a possible D gene (6 bases). V was clipped by 3 bases and J by 8 bases, with 23 bases between them. Germline assignment: CDR1 DFQATT and CDR2 SNEGSKA (reference sequence). The CDR3 loop spans 16 amino acids. The CDR3 DNA reads as TGCAGTGCTAGTGAATTTGGGGCGGGATTGCAGCATGAGCAGTTCTTC. Amino acids: CSASEFGAGLQHEQFF.

This sequence joins TRBV3-1 (or the pseudogene TRBV3-2) and TRBJ2-1, with 8 bases aligning to TRBD1. Per germline, CDR1 LGHDT and CDR2 YNNKEL (reference sequence). The CDR3 runs to 13 residues. Germline trimming cut 7 bases from V and 8 bases from J; bases unmatched to any gene: 7. The CDR3 spells CASTHRGFYEQFF. In nucleotides, the CDR3 is TGTGCCAGCACACACAGGGGGTTCTATGAGCAGTTCTTC.

On this clone: At one boundary the junction diverges from the germline segment, which might be a read error. J is TRBJ2-7 and V is TRBV7-2; 9 bases match TRBD2. Germline CDR1 is SGHTA and CDR2 is FQGNSA. CDR3 length equals 15 residues. CDR3 bases: TGTGCCAGCAGCACTACCGGGACTAGCTCCCACGAGCAGTACTTC. Protein product: CASSTTGTSSHEQYF.

V gene TRBV27 combines with J gene TRBJ2-7; TRBD1 aligns across 7 bases. Germline V lookup: CDR1 MNHEY, CDR2 SMNVEV (reference sequence). V lost 7 bases, J lost 4 bases, and 19 bases stayed unmatched. This CDR3 comprises 17 residues. The CDR3 loop reads CASTPGGLTGNFYEQYF. For the CDR3, the DNA is TGTGCCAGCACCCCAGGTGGTTTGACAGGGAATTTTTACGAGCAGTACTTC.

The rearrangement links TRBV3-1 (or the pseudogene TRBV3-2) to TRBJ1-2, with TRBD1 as a possible D gene (5 bases). V lost 1 base and J lost 8, with 11 bases in between. The CDR3 has 13 residues. Germline V gene data show CDR1 as LGHDT and CDR2 as YNNKEL (reference sequence). The chain's CDR3 is CASSQAPREGYTF. CDR3 in DNA: TGTGCCAGCAGCCAAGCCCCCAGGGAAGGCTACACCTTC.

The chain joins TRBV10-1 to TRBJ2-3, with D perhaps matching TRBD1 (6 bases). The germline gives CDR1 WNHNN, CDR2 SYGVQD (reference sequence). Between the trimmed V and J ends, which lost 5 bases and 2 bases, there was a span of 17 bases. This CDR3 spans 16 amino acids. The CDR3 region is CASSPDSPPPTDTQYF. Written as DNA, the CDR3 is TGCGCCAGCAGTCCGGACAGCCCACCCCCCACAGATACGCAGTATTTT.

The chain recombines TRBV2 with TRBJ2-1; TRBD2 matches 9 bases. The CDR3 contains 15 residues. CDR1 is SNHLY and CDR2 is FYNNEI in the germline V gene. V was clipped by 6 bases and J by 7 bases; unmatched bases: 10. For the CDR3, the DNA is TGTGCCAGCAGGTCAATAGCGGGAGTCGGGAATGAGCAGTTCTTC. Protein: CASRSIAGVGNEQFF.

The V call is TRBV5-6, the J call TRBJ2-7; D uncertain. The germline CDR1 and CDR2 sequences are SGHDT and YYEEEE. There are 11 residues in the CDR3. The V end was cut by 4 bases, the J end by 3 bases, with 5 bases between. CDR3 in DNA: TGTGCCAGCAGCAATAACTACGAGCAGTACTTC. Translating gives CASSNNYEQYF.

The chain is built from TRBV5-1 and TRBJ1-1, with TRBD1 matching 9 bases. Germline assignment: CDR1 SGHRS and CDR2 YFSETQ. This CDR3 is built from 14 residues. J was trimmed by 9 bases and V by 4 bases; bases with no gene match: 10. The CDR3 DNA reads as TGCGCCAGCAGCCCCGGACAGGGGCAACACCAAGCTTTCTTT. Protein sequence: CASSPGQGQHQAFF.